The 6 T cell receptor beta chains in this list originate from one sample, sequenced in a study of cytomegalovirus exposure and HLA in healthy donors (dated by TCRdb to about 2017). The library was made by the immunoSEQ multiplex PCR assay. The multiplex PCR relied on a mix of 60 forward primers for TCR Vbeta segments and 13 reverse primers for TCR Jbeta segments. Sourced from immuneACCESS, this table was stored by TCRdb with only in-frame sequences that have V and J called. A share of the clones is absent; for the studies checked, an unresolved V gene accounts for under half, and the remainder has no known explanation. The sample yields about 41,000 clones; over 70% were counted once. The leading ten clones occupy about 2.5% of the sample. Sequenced sample: PBMCs. The source of these receptors is a man in his forties or fifties in good health and CMV-seronegative.

This rearrangement joins TRBV4-3 to TRBJ2-7, with a possible D match to TRBD2 (5 bases). V lost 1 base to trimming and J lost 0 bases, with 16 bases between them. The CDR3 has 17 residues. Germline V gene data show CDR1 as LGHNA and CDR2 as YSLEER. CDR3 nucleotide sequence: TGCGCCAGCAGCCAAGCATATCTAGCCCCTAGCTCCTACGAGCAGTACTTC. The encoded protein is CASSQAYLAPSSYEQYF.

The chain has TRBV7-3 and TRBJ2-1, with 8 bases fitting TRBD1. Unmatched junction bases numbered 3, after V lost 4 bases and J lost 7 bases. The CDR3 covers 13 residues. Germline V gene data show CDR1 as SGHTA and CDR2 as FQGTGA. The CDR3 region is CASSSRQGNEQFF. In DNA, the CDR3 is TGTGCCAGCAGCTCTCGACAGGGGAATGAGCAGTTCTTC. Drawing the rest from reference TRBV7-3 and TRBJ2-1, the complete variable domain is GAGVSQTPSNKVTEKGKYVELRCDPISGHTALYWYRQSLGQGPEFLIYFQGTGAADDSGLPNDRFFAVRPEGSVSTLKIQRTERGDSAVYLCASSSRQGNEQFFGPGTRLTVL.

The V call is TRBV18, the J call TRBJ2-5; 7 bases line up with TRBD1. The tail of the sequence fits TRBJ2-7 better, so the J call may be wrong. CDR1 and CDR2 from the germline V gene are KGHSH and LQKENI. CDR3 size: 13 residues. DNA of the CDR3: TGTGCCAGCTCACCACGACAGGGACACGAGCAGTACTTC. It is translated as CASSPRQGHEQYF.

The CDR3 nucleotides are TGTGCCACCAGCAGAGAAGGGGGGGCGCCCTCCGGGGAGCTGTTTTTT. This codes for CATSREGGAPSGELFF. The V gene is TRBV15, the J gene TRBJ2-2; possible D gene TRBD2, 7 bases. Germline values: CDR1 LNHNV, CDR2 YYDKDF (reference sequence). Trimming stripped 0 bases from V and 6 bases from J, with 14 bases between. The CDR3 is 16 residues long. Variable domain in full (rest from reference TRBV15 and TRBJ2-2): DAMVIQNPRYQVTQFGKPVTLSCSQTLNHNVMYWYQQKSSQAPKLLFHYYDKDFNNEADTPDNFQSRRPNTSFCFLDIRSPGLGDTAMYLCATSREGGAPSGELFFGEGSRLTVL.

The chain couples TRBV5-6 to TRBJ2-3; D is uncertain. V shed 0 bases and J shed 6 bases, with 8 bases lying between them. The germline CDR1 and CDR2 sequences are SGHDT and YYEEEE. The CDR3 is made up of 13 amino acids. This CDR3 reads CASSLAGADTQYF. The CDR3 bases are TGTGCCAGCAGCTTGGCGGGTGCGGATACGCAGTATTTT.

This chain uses TRBV15 with TRBJ2-3; 9 bases fit TRBD2. The CDR3 runs 18 residues. Germline trimming cut 1 base from V and 1 base from J; bases unmatched to any gene: 9. In germline, CDR1 is LNHNV, CDR2 YYDKDF (reference sequence). As DNA, the CDR3 is TGTGCCACCAGCAGAGGCGGCGGCGGGGGGGCCGGCACAGATACGCAGTATTTT. Translating gives CATSRGGGGGAGTDTQYF.